The next 30 T cell receptor beta chains were all read from a single sample in a study of blood T cell repertoires in COVID-19. Clones were sequenced by immunoSEQ multiplex PCR, and TCRdb holds only the in-frame ones, with some missing. The sample includes fewer than 350,000 clones, roughly 86% of them seen just once. The sample consisted of PBMCs or T cells enriched from blood (not recorded which). The origin of the receptors is a woman aged 25 to 45 who had recovered from COVID-19.

The J gene is TRBJ2-1, the V gene TRBV2, with 11 nucleotides matching TRBD2. The V and J ends lost 2 bases and 7 bases, in that order; junction bases with no gene match: 13. Germline CDR1 and CDR2: SNHLY and FYNNEI. The CDR3 has 18 residues. The CDR3, as DNA: TGTGCCAGCAGTGAATACCGATTAGCGGGAGGGCCGGGGAATGAGCAGTTCTTC. This translates into CASSEYRLAGGPGNEQFF.

This clone has only one observation. The gene calls are TRBV29-1 and TRBJ2-7, with 8 bases fitting TRBD1. Losses at the gene ends were 2 bases for V and 1 base for J; bases not matched to a gene: 7. Germline CDR1 reads SQVTM; CDR2 reads ANQGSEA. This CDR3 has 15 amino acids. The CDR3 bases are TGCAGCGTTGAATACGGGGACAGGTCTTCCTACGAGCAGTACTTC. It specifies CSVEYGDRSSYEQYF.

The chain is built from TRBV9 and TRBJ2-1; D perhaps matches TRBD2 (5 bases). V lost 0 bases, J lost 9 bases, and 10 bases lay in between. Germline V gives CDR1 SGDLS, CDR2 YYNGEE. The CDR3 sequence is 13 residues long. CDR3 sequence reads: CASSVVASSEQFF. The CDR3 DNA is TGTGCCAGCAGCGTAGTGGCTAGCAGTGAGCAGTTCTTC.

The genes are TRBV10-2 and TRBJ1-5, with 8 bases matching TRBD1. The CDR3 length is 16 residues. The trim removed 3 bases at V and 5 bases at J, leaving 9 bases unmatched. Per germline, CDR1 WSHSY and CDR2 SAAADI. CDR3 in DNA: TGCGCCAGCAGTGAACTTGACAGGGGACGGGATCAGCCCCAGCATTTT. Encoded protein: CASSELDRGRDQPQHF.

The rearrangement joins TRBV4-1 to TRBJ1-1, with D possibly being TRBD1 (5 bases). V was pared by 0 bases and J by 11 bases, with 10 bases between. The CDR3 is 12 residues long. Germline V gene sequence: CDR1 MGHRA, CDR2 YSYEKL. CDR3 sequence reads: CASSQDIGGAFF. CDR3 DNA sequence: TGCGCCAGCAGCCAAGATATCGGGGGGGCTTTCTTT.

The chain couples TRBV27 to TRBJ2-1; 13 nucleotides match TRBD2. Germline loops: CDR1 MNHEY, CDR2 SMNVEV (reference sequence). After removal of 10 bases from V and 13 bases from J, the junction contained 7 bases not matched to a gene. This CDR3 region has 12 residues. CDR3: CATEGLAGFQFF. CDR3 nucleotide sequence: TGTGCCACCGAGGGACTAGCGGGATTCCAGTTCTTC.

The V gene is TRBV6-5, the J gene TRBJ1-2; 9 positions match TRBD1. CDR1 and CDR2 (germline): MNHEY, SVGAGI. This CDR3 spans 13 amino acids. V was clipped by 8 bases and J by 6 bases; unmatched bases: 7. CDR3 loop: CASHTGTGNGYTF. The DNA for the CDR3 is TGTGCCAGCCATACCGGGACAGGGAATGGCTACACCTTC.

The chain is built from TRBV9 and TRBJ2-2, with D hard to call. Germline V gene data show CDR1 as SGDLS and CDR2 as YYNGEE. The CDR3 is 13 residues long. V shed 9 bases and J shed 5 bases, with 14 bases lying between them. The CDR3 sequence is CATQAVDTGELFF. The CDR3 coding sequence is TGTGCCACCCAGGCCGTAGATACCGGGGAGCTGTTTTTT.

The chain has TRBV7-9 and TRBJ2-1; the match to TRBD2 covers 7 bases. In germline, CDR1 is SEHNR, CDR2 FQNEAQ (reference sequence). This CDR3 comprises 14 residues. V shed 5 bases and J 5 bases; nucleotides not matched to a gene: 6. CDR3 nucleotide sequence: TGTGCCAGCAGCCCCCGGGACTACGACAATGAGCAGTTCTTC. This gives the protein CASSPRDYDNEQFF.

V and J are TRBV7-3 and TRBJ2-3; 11 nucleotides agree with TRBD2. From germline, CDR1 is SGHTA and CDR2 FQGTGA. With 1 base clipped from V and 4 bases from J, the junction kept 10 bases outside the gene matches. The CDR3 contains 18 residues. This CDR3 reads CASSLRGTSGTHADTQYF. The CDR3 bases are TGTGCCAGCAGCTTAAGGGGGACTAGCGGTACCCACGCAGATACGCAGTATTTT.

J is TRBJ2-7 and V is TRBV15, with 9 bases fitting TRBD1. Trimming removed 0 bases from V and 5 bases from J; junction bases left unmatched: 5. Germline V gene data show CDR1 as LNHNV and CDR2 as YYDKDF (reference sequence). The CDR3 runs to 15 residues. CDR3 coding DNA: TGTGCCACCAGCAGAGATCGCACAGGGGGCGACGAGCAGTACTTC. This codes for CATSRDRTGGDEQYF.

The CDR3 region is CASSPGHSPGELFF. In DNA, the CDR3 is TGTGCCAGCAGCCCCGGACATTCTCCCGGGGAGCTGTTTTTT. The V gene is TRBV5-4, the J gene TRBJ2-2, with D perhaps matching TRBD1 (5 bases). V gave up 4 bases and J gave up 6 bases, with 13 bases separating them. The length of the CDR3 is 14 residues. CDR1 SGHNT and CDR2 YYREEE come from the germline V gene (reference sequence).

The V call is TRBV7-8, the J call TRBJ1-1; TRBD1 is a possible D gene (5 bases). Germline-derived CDR1 and CDR2 are SGHVS and FQNEAQ. V was trimmed by 4 bases and J by 2 bases, leaving 17 bases between them. This CDR3 is 16 amino acids long. CDR3 in amino acids: CASSSTGTWGNTEAFF. The CDR3 DNA reads as TGTGCCAGCAGCTCTACCGGGACTTGGGGAAACACTGAAGCTTTCTTT.

This clone appeared a few times. This sequence joins TRBV19 and TRBJ2-3; perhaps TRBD2 as D (6 bases). V lost 7 bases, J lost 2 bases, and 16 bases lay in between. In germline, CDR1 is LNHDA, CDR2 SQIVND (reference sequence). The CDR3 is 15 amino acids. Written as DNA, the CDR3 is TGTGCCAGTACCCCAGGGCGGGGTTACACAGATACGCAGTATTTT. This gives the protein CASTPGRGYTDTQYF. Supplemented by reference TRBV19 and TRBJ2-3, the full variable domain reads DGGITQSPKYLFRKEGQNVTLSCEQNLNHDAMYWYRQDPGQGLRLIYYSQIVNDFQKGDIAEGYSVSREKKESFPLTVTSAQKNPTAFYLCASTPGRGYTDTQYFGPGTRLTVL.

The V gene is TRBV3-1 (or the pseudogene TRBV3-2), the J gene TRBJ2-2; tentative D call: TRBD2 (5 bases). This CDR3 contains 17 residues. Germline loops: CDR1 LGHDT, CDR2 YNNKEL (reference sequence). Trimming cost V 5 bases and J 6 bases, with 22 bases left between them. CDR3 sequence reads: CASSGELLAGIAGELFF. CDR3 nucleotides: TGTGCCAGCAGCGGTGAGCTTTTGGCGGGTATAGCCGGGGAGCTGTTTTTT.

The CDR3 bases are TGTGCCAGCAGTTTTTCTGTGGGAGAGCAACTCTACGAGCAGTACTTC. This sequence encodes CASSFSVGEQLYEQYF. The chain has TRBV27 and TRBJ2-7, with a tentative D call TRBD2 (5 bases). The V gene lost 3 bases and the J gene lost 3 bases, with 18 bases spanning the gap. Germline CDR1 reads MNHEY; CDR2 reads SMNVEV (reference sequence). CDR3 length equals 16 residues.

This chain uses TRBV19 with TRBJ1-2, with 7 bases identical to TRBD1. The CDR3 spans 18 residues. V lost 4 bases to trimming and J lost 4 bases; unmatched junction nucleotides: 18. CDR1 and CDR2 from the germline V gene are LNHDA and SQIVND (reference sequence). The CDR3 protein is CASSKQGTLRQGTYGYTF. The CDR3 coding sequence is TGTGCCAGTAGTAAACAGGGGACCCTACGACAAGGAACCTATGGCTACACCTTC.

The chain carries TRBV12-3 or TRBV12-4 and TRBJ2-1; 11 bases match TRBD2. This CDR3 has 13 residues. The J segment lost 6 bases and the V segment lost 10 bases, leaving 5 bases of the junction unmatched. This chain's CDR3 is CAILAGGFNEQFF. In DNA, the CDR3 is TGTGCCATCCTAGCGGGAGGCTTCAATGAGCAGTTCTTC.

The V call is TRBV9, the J call TRBJ2-3; TRBD2 matches at 11 bases. This CDR3 has 18 residues. The germline gives CDR1 SGDLS, CDR2 YYNGEE. V dropped 0 bases and J dropped 3; count of bases not matched to a gene: 9. For the CDR3, the DNA is TGTGCCAGCAGCGTAGTGCCCCTTAGCGGGGGGGCGACAGATACGCAGTATTTT. Its protein is CASSVVPLSGGATDTQYF.

The chain has TRBV15 and TRBJ2-3, with 9 bases lining up with TRBD1. The CDR3 spans 16 residues. The junction had 5 bases not matched to a gene; V was cut back by 0 bases and J by 4 bases. Germline CDR1 and CDR2: LNHNV and YYDKDF (reference sequence). The CDR3 sequence is CATSRDKGQGSDTQYF. The DNA of the CDR3 is TGTGCCACCAGCAGAGATAAGGGACAGGGATCAGATACGCAGTATTTT. The entire variable domain, with the rest obtained from reference TRBV15 and TRBJ2-3, is as follows: DAMVIQNPRYQVTQFGKPVTLSCSQTLNHNVMYWYQQKSSQAPKLLFHYYDKDFNNEADTPDNFQSRRPNTSFCFLDIRSPGLGDTAMYLCATSRDKGQGSDTQYFGPGTRLTVL.

This clone was seen a single time. The V gene is TRBV4-1, the J gene TRBJ1-1; 7 bases map to TRBD1. The CDR3 is 17 residues long. J gave up 7 bases and V 2 bases, and 16 bases lay outside the gene matches. Germline CDR1 is MGHRA and CDR2 is YSYEKL. This chain's CDR3 is CASSQPEMDRSTFEAFF. In nucleotides, the CDR3 is TGCGCCAGCAGCCAACCCGAGATGGACAGGTCTACTTTTGAAGCTTTCTTT.

V gene TRBV19 combines with J gene TRBJ2-2, with 10 bases aligning to TRBD2. Trimming at V came to 7 bases and at J to 4 bases, leaving 3 bases not matched to a gene. The CDR3 has 14 residues. Germline V gene lookup returns CDR1 LNHDA and CDR2 SQIVND (reference sequence). This CDR3 is CASIRTSGTGELFF. DNA of the CDR3: TGTGCCAGTATTAGGACTAGCGGCACCGGGGAGCTGTTTTTT.

J is TRBJ1-2 and V is TRBV6-5, with 7 bases matching TRBD1. The CDR3 sequence is 13 residues long. J lost 11 bases, V lost 2 bases, and 8 bases had no gene match. CDR1 MNHEY and CDR2 SVGAGI come from the germline V gene. CDR3 protein: CASSYLEQGRYTF. The DNA for the CDR3 is TGTGCCAGCAGTTACCTCGAACAGGGGAGGTACACCTTC.

On this clone: At one end the junction does not follow the germline gene, possibly because of a read error. This chain uses TRBV28 with TRBJ2-7; TRBD1 aligns across 8 bases. Germline CDR1 and CDR2: MDHEN and SYDVKM. The length of the CDR3 is 14 residues. The CDR3 protein is CASRFGTGYYEQYF. The DNA for the CDR3 is TGTGCCAGCCGTTTCGGGACAGGCTACTACGAGCAGTACTTC. Using reference TRBV28 and TRBJ2-7 for the parts outside the CDR3, the full variable domain is DVKVTQSSRYLVKRTGEKVFLECVQDMDHENMFWYRQDPGLGLRLIYFSYDVKMKEKGDIPEGYSVSREKKERFSLILESASTNQTSMYLCASRFGTGYYEQYFGPGTRLTVT.

The chain couples TRBV27 to TRBJ1-4, with D tentatively TRBD1 (6 bases). This CDR3 is built from 16 residues. Trimming removed 2 bases from V and 10 bases from J, with 20 bases in between. Germline V gene lookup returns CDR1 MNHEY and CDR2 SMNVEV (reference sequence). CDR3 loop: CASSLILSTGPGKLFF. CDR3 nucleotide sequence: TGTGCCAGCAGTTTAATACTTTCGACAGGCCCCGGAAAACTGTTTTTT.

In this sample, this clone turned up a few times. The rearrangement uses TRBV10-3 and TRBJ1-1; TRBD1 might be the D (6 bases). The CDR3 totals 16 residues. Germline-derived CDR1 and CDR2 are ENHRY and SYGVKD. V was clipped by 0 bases and J by 3 bases, with 14 bases between them. CDR3 sequence (DNA): TGTGCCATCAGTGAGTCTTGGGGTGAGGGGGACACTGAAGCTTTCTTT. Protein product: CAISESWGEGDTEAFF.

CDR3 in DNA: TGCGCCAGCAGCTTGGAGGAGGGAAAACTGTTTTTT. The encoded protein is CASSLEEGKLFF. The rearrangement links TRBV5-1 to TRBJ1-4; D is ambiguous. The CDR3 consists of 12 residues. With 0 bases removed from V and 10 bases from J, the gap between germline ends came to 7 bases. From germline, CDR1 is SGHRS and CDR2 YFSETQ.

The chain links TRBV28 to TRBJ1-2; weak D call: TRBD1 (5 bases). The germline V gene encodes CDR1 MDHEN and CDR2 SYDVKM. The V and J ends lost 7 bases and 8 bases respectively, with 23 bases between them. The CDR3 runs to 15 residues. CDR3 sequence: CASTTPLRVRGGYTF. CDR3 coding DNA: TGTGCCAGCACAACGCCCCTCAGGGTCCGAGGCGGCTACACCTTC.

The chain is built from TRBV12-3 or TRBV12-4 and TRBJ2-2; TRBD2 might be the D (6 bases). This CDR3 is built from 12 residues. The ends were cut back, 6 bases at V and 6 bases at J, with 8 bases in the middle. The CDR3 DNA reads TGTGCCAGCAGCCAGCGGGCCGGGGAGCTGTTTTTT. Translation: CASSQRAGELFF.

Only one count was recorded for this clone. The V gene is TRBV7-9, the J gene TRBJ1-1; D is perhaps TRBD1 (5 bases). Trimming took off 2 bases at V and 1 base at J, with 11 bases between the two ends. Germline V gene sequence: CDR1 SEHNR, CDR2 FQNEAQ (reference sequence). The length of the CDR3 is 15 residues. As DNA, the CDR3 is TGTGCCAGCAGCTTACCCACAGGACCGAACACTGAAGCTTTCTTT. Translated, it gives CASSLPTGPNTEAFF. Together with reference TRBV7-9 and TRBJ1-1, the CDR3 gives the full variable domain: DTGVSQNPRHKITKRGQNVTFRCDPISEHNRLYWYRQTLGQGPEFLTYFQNEAQLEKSRLLSDRFSAERPKGSFSTLEIQRTEQGDSAMYLCASSLPTGPNTEAFFGQGTRLTVV.